This paragraph covers one T cell receptor (beta chain) sequence. The data are from a study of blood T cell repertoires in COVID-19. Background on the study: There were acute and convalescent COVID-19 samples, and they came from the United States, Italy and Spain. T cells, B-cell-depleted T cells, or PBMCs supplied cDNA or gDNA.

Germline-derived CDR1 and CDR2 are SGHNT and YYREEE (reference sequence). J gave up 5 bases and V 0 bases, and 6 bases lay outside the gene matches. The CDR3 consists of 15 residues. In the study's own analysis: Nucleated cell number was recorded as an estimate derived from reference gene primer amplification. The method was immunoSEQ multiplex PCR; TCRdb's version includes in-frame clones alone and lacks a portion of them. Clonal size and the V and J genes are those of that table, whereas D and trimming came from the DNA. The repertoire holds tens of thousands of clones, with approximately 80% as singletons.

Sequencing used peripheral blood. The chain joins TRBV5-4 to TRBJ2-7, with 9 bases lining up with TRBD1. The clonotype comes from a man at least 80 years old with acute or convalescent COVID-19. This CDR3 is CASSLGGQGPHEQYF. For the CDR3, the DNA is TGTGCCAGCAGCTTGGGGGGACAGGGTCCCCACGAGCAGTACTTC.